The 8 T cell receptor beta chains below come from one sample, sequenced in a study of CD8 T cells in ankylosing spondylitis. Each CDR3 protein gets one entry after TCRdb re-called the 5' RACE reads with MiXCR. Here the sample spans 180,000 or so distinct CDR3 sequences, roughly 11% being singletons. The sequencing sample was made of blood, either unsorted or a sorted T cell fraction (not recorded which). The source is a male donor with ankylosing spondylitis or in good health (not recorded which).

The chain recombines TRBV1 with TRBJ1-5; the table calls TRBD1, which could not be checked here. TRBV1 is a documented pseudogene. The CDR3 totals 16 residues. CDR3 sequence reads: CTSSLDAARSNQPQHF. Written as DNA, the CDR3 is TGCACCAGCAGTTTAGACGCGGCCCGGAGCAATCAGCCCCAGCATTTT.

This clonotype was found a few times. This chain links TRBV5-1 with TRBJ2-1; D uncertain. The CDR3 is 16 residues long. Germline lookup yields CDR1 SGHRS and CDR2 YFSETQ. Trimming left V 3 bases short and J 6 bases short, with 19 bases between. This CDR3 reads CASSWSVSGSSNEQFF. As DNA, the CDR3 is TGCGCCAGCAGCTGGTCAGTTTCCGGCTCTTCCAATGAGCAGTTCTTC.

About this clonotype: This may come from a read error, since a much larger clone is one base off. The V call is TRBV18, the J call TRBJ2-7; D unclear. Germline V lookup: CDR1 KGHSH, CDR2 LQKENI. The length of the CDR3 is 15 residues. Trimming removed 2 bases from V and 4 bases from J, with 15 bases in between. This CDR3 reads CASSPSASNYYEQYF. The DNA for the CDR3 is TGTGCCAGCTCACCATCGGCAAGCAACTATTACGAGCAGTACTTC.

This clonotype was recorded many times. The V call is TRBV4-1, the J call TRBJ2-4, with D possibly TRBD2 on 5 matching bases. The CDR3 consists of 13 residues. Germline V lookup: CDR1 MGHRA, CDR2 YSYEKL. Trimming left V 4 bases short and J 5 bases short, with 9 bases between. The CDR3 DNA reads TGCGCCAGCAGCCTAGGACTTGAAAACATTCAGTACTTC. Encoded protein: CASSLGLENIQYF.

This clonotype was seen a handful of times. This chain links TRBV14 with TRBJ1-1; D unresolved. Trimming removed 1 base from V and 5 bases from J, with 8 bases in between. This CDR3 spans 13 amino acids. Germline CDR1 reads SGHDN; CDR2 reads FVKESK. CDR3: CASSQVRGTEAFF. Here the CDR3 DNA reads TGTGCCAGCAGCCAAGTCCGGGGAACTGAAGCTTTCTTT.

This clonotype was counted between two and nine times. V is TRBV7-9 and J is TRBJ1-1; perhaps TRBD1 as D (5 bases). The CDR3 runs to 13 residues. Germline CDR1 reads SEHNR; CDR2 reads FQNEAQ (reference sequence). Trimming cost V 8 bases and J 0 bases, with 10 bases left between them. Written as DNA, the CDR3 is TGTGCCAGCGGGAGGGGCTTGAACACTGAAGCTTTCTTT. Its translation: CASGRGLNTEAFF.

This clonotype was counted a few times. This chain joins TRBV20-1 and TRBJ1-1, with D perhaps TRBD1 (5 bases). V lost 7 bases, J lost 4 bases, and 13 bases lay in between. This CDR3 has 12 amino acids. Germline lookup yields CDR1 DFQATT and CDR2 SNEGSKA (reference sequence). The CDR3 sequence is CSGDGRFTEAFF. As DNA, the CDR3 is TGCAGTGGGGACGGAAGGTTCACTGAAGCTTTCTTT.

The J gene is TRBJ2-7, the V gene TRBV28, with a possible D match to TRBD1 (6 bases). The V and J ends lost 5 bases and 1 base respectively, with 9 bases between them. Looked up from germline, CDR1 is MDHEN and CDR2 is SYDVKM. The CDR3 is made up of 13 amino acids. DNA of the CDR3: TGTGCCAGCAGTACACAGGGATCCTACGAGCAGTACTTC. Its protein product is CASSTQGSYEQYF.